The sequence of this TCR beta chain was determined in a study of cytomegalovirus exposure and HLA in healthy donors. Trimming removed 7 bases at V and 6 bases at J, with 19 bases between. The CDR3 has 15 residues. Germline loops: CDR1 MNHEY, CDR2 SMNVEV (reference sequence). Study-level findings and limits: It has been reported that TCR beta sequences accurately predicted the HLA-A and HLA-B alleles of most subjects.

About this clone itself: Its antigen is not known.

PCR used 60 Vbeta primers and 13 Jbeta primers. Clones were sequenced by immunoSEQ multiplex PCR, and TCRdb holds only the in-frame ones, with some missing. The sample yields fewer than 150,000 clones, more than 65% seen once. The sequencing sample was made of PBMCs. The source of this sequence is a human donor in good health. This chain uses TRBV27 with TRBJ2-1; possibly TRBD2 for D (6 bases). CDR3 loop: CASTLQRAGVNEQFF. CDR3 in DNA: TGTGCCAGCACCCTTCAGCGGGCGGGCGTCAATGAGCAGTTCTTC.